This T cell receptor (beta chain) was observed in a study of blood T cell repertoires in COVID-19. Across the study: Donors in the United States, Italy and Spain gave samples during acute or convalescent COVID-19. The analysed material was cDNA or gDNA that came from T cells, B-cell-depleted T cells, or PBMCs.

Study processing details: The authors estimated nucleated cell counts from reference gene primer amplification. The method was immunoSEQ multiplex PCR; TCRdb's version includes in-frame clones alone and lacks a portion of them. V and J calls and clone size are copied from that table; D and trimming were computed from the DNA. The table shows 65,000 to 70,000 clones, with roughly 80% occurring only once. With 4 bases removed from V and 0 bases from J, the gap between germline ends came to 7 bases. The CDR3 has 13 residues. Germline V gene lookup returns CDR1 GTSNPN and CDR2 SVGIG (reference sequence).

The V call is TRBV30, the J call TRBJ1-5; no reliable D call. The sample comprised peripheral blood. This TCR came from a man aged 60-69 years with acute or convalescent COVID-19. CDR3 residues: CAWTGNSNQPQHF. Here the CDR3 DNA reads TGTGCCTGGACAGGAAATAGCAATCAGCCCCAGCATTTT.